A selection of T cell receptor beta chains follows, all from one sample in a study of T cell repertoires in cytomegalovirus infection. MiXCR, run by TCRdb on the reads, gives a single entry per CDR3 protein. The repertoire holds about 300,000 distinct CDR3 sequences, with roughly 25% as singletons. Sequencing was carried out using PBMCs. These receptors were collected from a human donor in good health (CMV status not recorded). Some clones in this sample may be carry-over from other donors' samples. Each CDR3 is given with its conserved first and last residue.

>TRBV11-3|TRBJ2-5
CASSRTGWALQETQYF
>TRBV27|TRBJ2-3
CASSVGTSGDTQYF
>TRBV25-1|TRBJ2-7
CASSETATPYEQYF
>TRBV28|TRBJ2-3
CASTRTGYTDTQYF
>TRBV7-8|TRBJ2-7
CASSLVDPSYEQYF
>TRBV19|TRBJ2-1
CASSIIRDTYNEQFF
>TRBV6-6|TRBJ2-5
CASSKGQGADETQYF
>TRBV7-8|TRBJ2-5
CASSLRDREETQYF
>TRBV27|TRBJ2-2
CASSLYRKNTGELFF
>TRBV7-8|TRBJ2-7
CASSRDSRNGQYF